The 32 T cell receptor beta chains reported below all come from one sample, sequenced in a study of T cell changes during pregnancy in multiple sclerosis. The assay was immunoSEQ multiplex PCR, and TCRdb's table has in-frame clones only and misses some. The sample includes about 71,000 clones, more than 90% of them seen just once. Material: peripheral blood, obtained in the third trimester of pregnancy. Receptor source: a female donor with multiple sclerosis, enrolled in a pregnancy study.

This chain connects TRBV6-1 to TRBJ2-5; D perhaps matches TRBD2 (5 bases). The CDR3 loop spans 13 amino acids. Between the trimmed V and J ends, which lost 7 bases and 2 bases, there was a span of 11 bases. CDR1 is MNHNS and CDR2 is SASEGT in the germline V gene. The CDR3 DNA is TGTGCCAGCAAGAGACTAACACAAGAGACCCAGTACTTC. Translating gives CASKRLTQETQYF.

The chain combines TRBV2 with TRBJ2-7; 8 nucleotides line up with TRBD1. Looked up from germline, CDR1 is SNHLY and CDR2 is FYNNEI. V dropped 5 bases and J dropped 6; count of bases not matched to a gene: 6. This CDR3 region has 13 residues. For the CDR3, the DNA is TGTGCCAGCAGTTCCGACAGGGGTGGCGAGCAGTACTTC. Its translation: CASSSDRGGEQYF.

V usage is TRBV10-2 and J usage is TRBJ2-1; possibly TRBD2 for D (6 bases). The ends were cut back, 11 bases at V and 9 bases at J, with 11 bases in the middle. Looked up from germline, CDR1 is WSHSY and CDR2 is SAAADI. The CDR3 contains 10 residues. The CDR3 here is CAGGLVEQFF. The CDR3 nucleotides are TGCGCCGGGGGGTTGGTTGAGCAGTTCTTC.

The chain combines TRBV4-3 with TRBJ2-3; 15 bases agree with TRBD2. There are 19 residues in the CDR3. V lost 1 base and J lost 1; bases outside the gene matches: 6. Germline V lookup: CDR1 LGHNA, CDR2 YSLEER. The CDR3 loop reads CASSQGRTSGRARTDTQYF. As DNA, the CDR3 is TGCGCCAGCAGCCAAGGGAGGACTAGCGGGAGGGCGCGCACAGATACGCAGTATTTT.

J is TRBJ2-7 and V is TRBV6-5; D is ambiguous. CDR3 size: 15 residues. Trimming shortened V by 0 bases and J by 6 bases, and 15 bases separated the two germline ends. The germline CDR1 and CDR2 sequences are MNHEY and SVGAGI. The chain's CDR3 is CASSYSSIPLGEQYF. The CDR3 region has the DNA TGTGCCAGCAGTTACTCCTCCATACCCCTCGGCGAGCAGTACTTC.

The V call is TRBV30, the J call TRBJ2-7; D might be TRBD2 (5 bases). V lost 0 bases to trimming and J lost 7 bases, with 10 bases between them. Germline CDR1 reads GTSNPN; CDR2 reads SVGIG (reference sequence). There are 12 residues in the CDR3. CDR3: CAWSVSPGEQYF. CDR3 nucleotides: TGTGCCTGGAGTGTATCTCCGGGGGAGCAGTACTTC.

This rearrangement joins TRBV5-1 to TRBJ2-1; TRBD2 aligns across 10 bases. There are 16 residues in the CDR3. The V gene end was trimmed by 4 bases and the J gene end by 5 bases; junction bases not matched to a gene: 9. Germline V gene sequence: CDR1 SGHRS, CDR2 YFSETQ. The CDR3 here is CASSPNLAGVHNEQFF. Here the CDR3 DNA reads TGCGCCAGCAGCCCGAACCTAGCGGGAGTGCACAATGAGCAGTTCTTC.

As to this clone: A junction end diverges from the germline sequence, so it may reflect a read error. This CDR3 reads CASSQSNWDRTLF. In DNA, the CDR3 is TGTGCCAGCAGCCAGAGTAACTGGGACAGGACTCTTTTC. V usage is TRBV11-2 and J usage is TRBJ2-7; TRBD1 aligns across 8 bases. This CDR3 contains 13 residues. The V gene's germline CDR1 is SGHAT and CDR2 FQNNGV.

Here the CDR3 reads CASKSDRARFTDTQYF. As DNA, the CDR3 is TGTGCCAGTAAGTCTGACAGAGCAAGATTCACAGATACGCAGTATTTT. The chain uses TRBV19 and TRBJ2-3, with D maybe TRBD1 (5 bases). Trimming cost V 7 bases and J 2 bases, with 19 bases left between them. The germline CDR1 and CDR2 sequences are LNHDA and SQIVND (reference sequence). The CDR3 is 16 residues long.

This clone was recorded a few times. The chain is built from TRBV19 and TRBJ1-1; a possible D gene is TRBD1 (5 bases). The CDR3 extends over 14 amino acids. V dropped 1 base and J dropped 2 bases, with 8 bases sitting between them. Germline V lookup: CDR1 LNHDA, CDR2 SQIVND (reference sequence). The DNA of the CDR3 is TGTGCCAGTAGTATAGGTGACAGTAACACTGAAGCTTTCTTT. It is translated as CASSIGDSNTEAFF.

The chain couples TRBV5-1 to TRBJ2-3; D might be TRBD1 (6 bases). V shed 4 bases and J shed 3 bases, with 12 bases lying between them. The CDR3 length is 14 residues. The germline V gene has CDR1 SGHRS and CDR2 YFSETQ. CDR3 nucleotides: TGCGCCAGCAGCCCAGAACAGGGAACAGATACGCAGTATTTT. The encoded protein is CASSPEQGTDTQYF.

Only a few counts were recorded for this clone. The CDR3 region has the DNA TGTGCCAGCAGCGAAATCCAGGGAGGAAACACCATATATTTT. This encodes CASSEIQGGNTIYF. The chain combines TRBV13 with TRBJ1-3; a weak D match, TRBD1 (5 bases). The germline CDR1 and CDR2 sequences are PRHDT and FYEKMQ (reference sequence). The ends were cut back, 5 bases at V and 4 bases at J, with 12 bases in the middle. The CDR3 consists of 14 residues.

This clone has a single count. The J gene is TRBJ2-5, the V gene TRBV4-1, with 13 bases that match TRBD2. This CDR3 region has 17 residues. Germline V gene lookup returns CDR1 MGHRA and CDR2 YSYEKL. The trim removed 3 bases at V and 2 bases at J, leaving 6 bases unmatched. CDR3 protein: CASSHYPGLAGQETQYF. Written as DNA, the CDR3 is TGCGCCAGCAGCCACTATCCGGGACTAGCGGGGCAAGAGACCCAGTACTTC.

On this clone: This sample includes further DNA sequences coding for the same CDR3. The J gene is TRBJ2-5, the V gene TRBV7-2, with D possibly being TRBD2 (5 bases). The CDR3 extends over 13 amino acids. Germline-derived CDR1 and CDR2 are SGHTA and FQGNSA. The germline V and J ends were trimmed by 2 bases and 5 bases, with 9 bases remaining between them. CDR3: CASSLFGGETQYF. In DNA, the CDR3 is TGTGCCAGCAGCTTATTCGGCGGGGAGACCCAGTACTTC.

Points on this clone: Other DNA sequences of this sample code for an identical CDR3. The CDR3 DNA sequence: TGTGCCAGCAGTTTCCTGGGGGGGAATCAGCCCCAGCATTTT. This encodes CASSFLGGNQPQHF. The chain couples TRBV28 to TRBJ1-5, with D possibly being TRBD1 (5 bases). The CDR3 totals 14 residues. Germline V CDR1 and CDR2: MDHEN, SYDVKM. Trimming pared 3 bases from V and 4 bases from J, leaving 10 bases between.

This clone was seen a few times. The rearrangement uses TRBV9 and TRBJ2-1, with D tentatively TRBD2 (5 bases). V was cut by 6 bases and J by 4 bases, with 14 bases left in between. The germline gives CDR1 SGDLS, CDR2 YYNGEE. CDR3 length equals 14 residues. CDR3 nucleotides: TGTGCCAGCACCAGGAGGCTGGATTACAATGAGCAGTTCTTC. This encodes CASTRRLDYNEQFF.

V and J are TRBV5-5 and TRBJ2-7; D not certain. CDR1 SGHKS and CDR2 YYEKEE come from the germline V gene (reference sequence). CDR3 length equals 13 residues. Trimming took 1 base from V and 6 from J, leaving 11 bases between them. The CDR3 spells CASSLFPESEQYF. The CDR3 nucleotides are TGTGCCAGCAGCTTGTTTCCCGAGTCCGAGCAGTACTTC. Full variable domain (outside the CDR3, taken from reference TRBV5-5 and TRBJ2-7): DAGVTQSPTHLIKTRGQQVTLRCSPISGHKSVSWYQQVLGQGPQFIFQYYEKEERGRGNFPDRFSARQFPNYSSELNVNALLLGDSALYLCASSLFPESEQYFGPGTRLTVT.

The V gene is TRBV2, the J gene TRBJ2-1; 11 bases line up with TRBD1. Germline CDR1 reads SNHLY; CDR2 reads FYNNEI. The J segment lost 0 bases and the V segment lost 5 bases, leaving 6 bases of the junction unmatched. The CDR3 spans 17 residues. CDR3 in DNA: TGTGCCAGCAGTTTCGGGACAGGGGGGCTCTCCTACAATGAGCAGTTCTTC. Amino acids: CASSFGTGGLSYNEQFF.

The V call is TRBV11-2, the J call TRBJ2-7; 8 positions agree with TRBD2. The CDR3 sequence is 15 residues long. Germline assignment: CDR1 SGHAT and CDR2 FQNNGV. The V and J ends lost 5 bases and 6 bases, in that order; junction bases with no gene match: 12. The CDR3 is CASSLAGTSLTEQYF. DNA for the CDR3: TGTGCCAGCAGCCTAGCCGGGACTAGTCTAACCGAGCAGTACTTC. The full variable domain, with the rest looked up from reference TRBV11-2 and TRBJ2-7, is EAGVAQSPRYKIIEKRQSVAFWCNPISGHATLYWYQQILGQGPKLLIQFQNNGVVDDSQLPKDRFSAERLKGVDSTLKIQPAKLEDSAVYLCASSLAGTSLTEQYFGPGTRLTVT.

The J gene is TRBJ2-5, the V gene TRBV18; 10 bases align to TRBD2. Germline CDR1 is KGHSH and CDR2 is LQKENI. CDR3 length: 15 amino acids. The trim removed 4 bases at V and 2 bases at J, leaving 4 bases unmatched. DNA of the CDR3: TGTGCCAGCTCACTGACTAGCGGGCCGCAAGAGACCCAGTACTTC. The encoded protein is CASSLTSGPQETQYF.

This clone was counted between two and nine times. The chain carries TRBV30 and TRBJ1-1; D is unclear. Germline loops: CDR1 GTSNPN, CDR2 SVGIG (reference sequence). The CDR3 loop spans 11 amino acids. With 3 bases removed from V and 8 bases from J, the gap between germline ends came to 10 bases. This chain's CDR3 is CAWRGGREAFF. CDR3 in DNA: TGTGCCTGGAGAGGAGGCAGGGAAGCTTTCTTT.

This chain links TRBV27 with TRBJ2-2; TRBD2 matches 12 bases. V lost 5 bases, J lost 2 bases, and 9 bases stayed unmatched. The CDR3 is made up of 18 amino acids. Germline lookup yields CDR1 MNHEY and CDR2 SMNVEV (reference sequence). The CDR3 reads CASSIRLAGVANTGELFF. DNA for the CDR3: TGTGCCAGCAGTATAAGACTAGCGGGAGTGGCAAACACCGGGGAGCTGTTTTTT.

This sequence joins TRBV28 and TRBJ2-1; maybe TRBD2 (5 bases). Germline V gene lookup returns CDR1 MDHEN and CDR2 SYDVKM. The CDR3 is 14 residues long. The V and J ends lost 7 bases and 5 bases respectively, with 15 bases between them. In DNA, the CDR3 is TGTGCCAGCACCTTAGCGTCAGGTCACAATGAGCAGTTCTTC. Encoded protein: CASTLASGHNEQFF.

J is TRBJ2-1 and V is TRBV7-6; TRBD2 aligns across 10 bases. The germline V gene has CDR1 SGHVS and CDR2 FNYEAQ. The CDR3 is made up of 16 amino acids. V lost 1 base and J lost 5; bases outside the gene matches: 5. The CDR3 nucleotides are TGTGCCAGCAGCTTAGAGGTACTAGCGGGAAACAATGAGCAGTTCTTC. Protein product: CASSLEVLAGNNEQFF.

J is TRBJ2-3 and V is TRBV5-4, with a weak D call TRBD2 (6 bases). V was clipped by 3 bases and J by 2 bases, with 10 bases between them. Germline CDR1 and CDR2: SGHNT and YYREEE (reference sequence). The CDR3 length is 14 residues. The CDR3 DNA is TGTGCCAGCAGCTGGGCGGGATCCACAGATACGCAGTATTTT. Amino acid sequence: CASSWAGSTDTQYF.

The chain uses TRBV5-4 and TRBJ2-5; 11 bases are a match to TRBD2. J lost 4 bases, V lost 0 bases, and 2 bases had no gene match. Germline CDR1 and CDR2: SGHNT and YYREEE (reference sequence). The CDR3 sequence is 15 residues long. The CDR3: CASSLDLAGGETQYF. CDR3 bases: TGTGCCAGCAGCTTGGACCTAGCGGGAGGAGAGACCCAGTACTTC.

This clone came up a few times. The chain recombines TRBV28 with TRBJ1-4; TRBD1 is a possible D gene (6 bases). The ends were cut back, 2 bases at V and 7 bases at J, with 11 bases in the middle. The CDR3 extends over 14 amino acids. Germline loops: CDR1 MDHEN, CDR2 SYDVKM. The CDR3 DNA follows: TGTGCCAGCAGTTTACTGGGGGCCTCTGAAAAACTGTTTTTT. This codes for CASSLLGASEKLFF.

The V gene is TRBV28, the J gene TRBJ2-7; no reliable D call. CDR1 is MDHEN, CDR2 SYDVKM, per germline. There are 12 residues in the CDR3. Deletions cut 3 bases from V and 2 bases from J, with 5 bases between. CDR3: CASSFGAYEQYF. Written as DNA, the CDR3 is TGTGCCAGCAGTTTCGGTGCCTACGAGCAGTACTTC.

The sample holds one count of this clone. J is TRBJ2-7 and V is TRBV5-1, with 7 bases that match TRBD1. The V gene end was trimmed by 3 bases and the J gene end by 0 bases; junction bases not matched to a gene: 6. The CDR3 sequence is 15 residues long. Per germline, CDR1 SGHRS and CDR2 YFSETQ. The CDR3 spells CASSWDGQASYEQYF. CDR3 coding DNA: TGCGCCAGCAGCTGGGATGGACAGGCCTCCTACGAGCAGTACTTC.

The rearrangement uses TRBV9 and TRBJ2-5, with 10 bases that match TRBD1. The CDR3 spans 16 residues. Trimming cost V 0 bases and J 4 bases; bases outside gene matches: 6. CDR1 is SGDLS, CDR2 YYNGEE, per germline. In DNA, the CDR3 is TGTGCCAGCAGCGTAGGGGGTTGGGACAGGGGAGAGACCCAGTACTTC. Translating gives CASSVGGWDRGETQYF.

This chain links TRBV6-5 with TRBJ1-1; no reliable D call. Deletions cut 0 bases from V and 1 base from J, with 6 bases between. Germline loops: CDR1 MNHEY, CDR2 SVGAGI. This CDR3 is 14 amino acids long. The CDR3 loop is CASSYSGGNTEAFF. In DNA, the CDR3 is TGTGCCAGCAGTTACTCCGGCGGGAACACTGAAGCTTTCTTT.

This clone was observed once. This chain joins TRBV2 and TRBJ2-5, with 8 positions matching TRBD2. The CDR3 length is 15 residues. The J segment lost 5 bases and the V segment lost 5 bases, leaving 10 bases of the junction unmatched. Germline V lookup: CDR1 SNHLY, CDR2 FYNNEI. CDR3 sequence (DNA): TGTGCCAGCAGTCCGGGACTAGTGGTGGCGGAGACCCAGTACTTC. It encodes CASSPGLVVAETQYF. The full variable domain, its missing parts supplied by reference TRBV2 and TRBJ2-5, is EPEVTQTPSHQVTQMGQEVILRCVPISNHLYFYWYRQILGQKVEFLVSFYNNEISEKSEIFDDQFSVERPDGSNFTLKIRSTKLEDSAMYFCASSPGLVVAETQYFGPGTRLLVL.